This T cell receptor (beta chain) appears in the sequencing data of a study of blood T cell repertoires in COVID-19. Across the study: There were acute and convalescent COVID-19 samples, and they came from the United States, Italy and Spain. Sample material is recorded as cDNA or gDNA derived from T cells, B-cell-depleted T cells, or PBMCs.

The CDR3 has 16 amino acids. Trimming left V 0 bases short and J 5 bases short, with 16 bases between. CDR1 LNHNV and CDR2 YYDKDF come from the germline V gene (reference sequence). Produced via immunoSEQ multiplex PCR; TCRdb's table is partial and in-frame only. The table has 150,000 to 200,000 clones, 80% to 85% seen once; the top ten hold about 2.7%. The source of this sequence is a human donor with acute or convalescent COVID-19. The donor label of this sample is uncertain. The sample was peripheral blood. This rearrangement joins TRBV15 to TRBJ2-5; TRBD1 is a possible D gene (6 bases). The CDR3 is CATSRDPTGTGETQYF. The CDR3, as DNA: TGTGCCACCAGCAGAGATCCAACAGGGACGGGGGAGACCCAGTACTTC.